Listed below are T cell receptor beta chains from one sample, sequenced in a study of spatial heterogeneity in lung cancer. One entry per CDR3 protein, called by TCRdb with MiXCR from the 5' RACE reads. The sample lists under 85,000 distinct CDR3 sequences; 7% to 9% were seen once. The sequences come from PBMCs, collected at surgery. These receptors were collected from a male donor with early-stage non-small cell lung cancer. Both conserved end residues are part of each CDR3. The D gene is left open where the match is weak. Expanded clones are given a class, and other clones once, few, many or no size at all.

TRBJ2-7	many	TRBD2	TRBV20-1	TGCAGTGCTAAACGACTAGCGGGAGCCTCCTACGAGCAGTACTTC	CSAKRLAGASYEQYF
TRBJ2-2	few	NA	TRBV6-2/TRBV6-3	TGTGCCAGCAGAGGCCTCAAGAACACCGGGGAGCTGTTTTTT	CASRGLKNTGELFF
TRBJ2-5	many	NA	TRBV2	TGTGCCAGCAGTGCAAGCAACCAAGAGACCCAGTACTTC	CASSASNQETQYF
TRBJ2-3	NA	NA	TRBV6-1	TGTGCCAGCAGTGAAGGGGACAACCCAACAGATACGCAGTATTTT	CASSEGDNPTDTQYF
TRBJ2-7	few	NA	TRBV27	TGTGCCAGCAGTTTATCAGGGGTAGTGAGCGAGCAGTACTTC	CASSLSGVVSEQYF
TRBJ2-7	many	TRBD1	TRBV16	TGTGCCAGCCGGGGGACAGGATCCTACGAGCAGTACTTC	CASRGTGSYEQYF
TRBJ2-3	many	TRBD2	TRBV27	TGTGCCAGCAGTTTGGCGGGAGCCACAGATACGCAGTATTTT	CASSLAGATDTQYF
TRBJ2-1	many	TRBD2	TRBV12-3/TRBV12-4	TGTGCCAGCAGGCACGGGACTAGCGGGAAATACAATGAGCAGTTCTTC	CASRHGTSGKYNEQFF
TRBJ1-2	few	NA	TRBV6-1	TGTGCCAGCAGTGAAAGGCAAACCTATGGCTACACCTTC	CASSERQTYGYTF
TRBJ2-4	many	NA	TRBV29-1	TGCAGCGTTGAAGTGGGTCAGGGCGGAAACATTCAGTACTTC	CSVEVGQGGNIQYF
TRBJ1-2	NA	NA	TRBV29-1	TGCAGCGTTGAATTTGGAAACGTGGATGGCTACACCTTC	CSVEFGNVDGYTF
TRBJ2-3	NA	TRBD1	TRBV9	TGTGCCAGCAGCGTAGTGGGACAGGGCACAGATACGCAGTATTTT	CASSVVGQGTDTQYF
TRBJ2-7	few	NA	TRBV12-3/TRBV12-4	TGTGCCAGCAGTTTCTCGGCTAGCTCCTACGAGCAGTACTTC	CASSFSASSYEQYF
TRBJ1-1	NA	NA	TRBV6-6	TGTGCCAGTTGCAAAAGCGAGGGGTTTACTGAAGCTTTCTTT	CASCKSEGFTEAFF
TRBJ1-1	NA	NA	TRBV12-3/TRBV12-4	TGTGCCAGCAGTTTAAACACGGAAGGGAGTGAAGCTTTCTTT	CASSLNTEGSEAFF
TRBJ2-3	many	TRBD1	TRBV3-1	TGTGCCAGCAGCAAGGGACAGCTCACAGATACGCAGTATTTT	CASSKGQLTDTQYF
TRBJ1-4	NA	NA	TRBV7-2	TGTGCCAGCAGCTTAGCCGGGGGCAATGAAAAACTGTTTTTT	CASSLAGGNEKLFF
TRBJ1-1	many	TRBD1	TRBV20-1	TGCAGTGCTAGAGAGGGGACAGGGACTGAAGCTTTCTTT	CSAREGTGTEAFF
TRBJ2-1	NA	TRBD1	TRBV15	TGTGCCACCAGCAGAGGGACCACAGGGGACCACAATGAGCAGTTCTTC	CATSRGTTGDHNEQFF
TRBJ2-6	NA	NA	TRBV11-3	NA	CASSLVHGGQRPDFREQGANVLTF
TRBJ1-1	many	NA	TRBV16	TGTGCCAGCAGCCAATCTTACAGTGAAGCTTTCTTT	CASSQSYSEAFF
TRBJ2-7	many	NA	TRBV27	TGTGCCAGCAGTTTAACGGGGTCCCACGAGCAGTACTTC	CASSLTGSHEQYF
TRBJ1-1	many	TRBD1	TRBV5-1	TGCGCCAGCAGCTTGGAGGGGGCGTTAGCTGAAGCTTTCTTT	CASSLEGALAEAFF